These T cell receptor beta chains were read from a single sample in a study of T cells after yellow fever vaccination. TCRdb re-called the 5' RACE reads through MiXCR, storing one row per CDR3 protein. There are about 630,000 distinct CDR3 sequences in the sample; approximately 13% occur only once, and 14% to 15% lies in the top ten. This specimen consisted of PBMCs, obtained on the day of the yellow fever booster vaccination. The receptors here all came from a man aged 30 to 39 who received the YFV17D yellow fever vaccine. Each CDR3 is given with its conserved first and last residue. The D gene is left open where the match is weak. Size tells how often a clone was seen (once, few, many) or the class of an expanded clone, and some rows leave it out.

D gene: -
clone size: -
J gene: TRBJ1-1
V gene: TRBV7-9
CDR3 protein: CASSLVGGGVTEAFF
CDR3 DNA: TGTGCCAGCAGCTTAGTTGGTGGGGGGGTCACTGAAGCTTTCTTT

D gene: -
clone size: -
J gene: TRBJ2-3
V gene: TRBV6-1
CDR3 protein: CASRPPGPRTDTQYF
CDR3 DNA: TGTGCCAGCAGGCCGCCGGGACCGCGCACAGATACGCAGTATTTT

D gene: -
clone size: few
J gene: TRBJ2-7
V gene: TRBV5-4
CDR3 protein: CASSRGGGAPYEQYF
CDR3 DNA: TGTGCCAGCAGCAGGGGCGGCGGGGCCCCCTACGAGCAGTACTTC

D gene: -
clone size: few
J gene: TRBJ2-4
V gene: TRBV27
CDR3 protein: CASSPDGELAKNIQYF
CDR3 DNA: TGTGCCAGCAGCCCCGACGGGGAACTAGCCAAAAACATTCAGTACTTC

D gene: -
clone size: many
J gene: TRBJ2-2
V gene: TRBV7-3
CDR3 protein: CASSPDGTGELFF
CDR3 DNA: TGTGCCAGCAGCCCTGACGGAACCGGGGAGCTGTTTTTT

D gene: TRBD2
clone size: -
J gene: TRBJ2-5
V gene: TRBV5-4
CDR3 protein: CASSLVAGGGETQYF
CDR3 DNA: TGTGCCAGCAGCTTAGTAGCGGGAGGGGGGGAGACCCAGTACTTC

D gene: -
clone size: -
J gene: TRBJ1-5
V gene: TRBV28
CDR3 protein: CASRSQGREPQHF
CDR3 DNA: TGTGCCAGCAGATCACAGGGAAGGGAGCCCCAGCATTTT

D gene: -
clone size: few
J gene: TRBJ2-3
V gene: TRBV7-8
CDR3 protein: CASSLVSSTSTDTQYF
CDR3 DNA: TGTGCCAGCAGCTTAGTGTCCAGTACTAGCACAGATACGCAGTATTTT

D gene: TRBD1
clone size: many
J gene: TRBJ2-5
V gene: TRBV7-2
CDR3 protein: CASSEGAIRETQYF
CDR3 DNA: TGTGCCAGCAGTGAGGGGGCGATACGGGAGACCCAGTACTTC

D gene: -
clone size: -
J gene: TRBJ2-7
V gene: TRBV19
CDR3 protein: CASATGKAYEQYF
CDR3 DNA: TGTGCCAGCGCGACAGGAAAAGCTTACGAGCAGTACTTC